A selection of T cell receptor beta chains follows, all from one sample in a study of beta chain features in type 1 diabetes. Produced via immunoSEQ multiplex PCR; TCRdb's table is partial and in-frame only. Of a few hundred thousand clones listed, roughly 16% are singletons. Material for sequencing was naive CD4+ T cells from blood. The receptors were sampled from a woman aged 18 to 35 in good health. Both conserved end residues are part of each CDR3. A D gene is named only where the DNA matches it firmly. Some rows mark clone size as missing; the rest say once, few, many or name a class of expanded clone.

NA | NA | TRBJ1-1 | TRBV6-4 | CASSDDYMNTEAFF | TGTGCCAGCAGTGATGATTACATGAACACTGAAGCTTTCTTT
NA | few | TRBJ2-1 | TRBV9 | CASSVAVSYNEQFF | TGTGCCAGCAGCGTGGCTGTCTCCTACAATGAGCAGTTCTTC
NA | NA | TRBJ1-2 | TRBV27 | CASKPFPGGYYGYTF | TGTGCCAGCAAGCCTTTCCCCGGGGGATACTATGGCTACACCTTC
NA | NA | TRBJ2-2 | TRBV7-9 | CASRDKRNTGELFF | TGTGCCAGCCGGGACAAGAGAAACACCGGGGAGCTGTTTTTT
NA | NA | TRBJ2-3 | TRBV18 | CASSPPGNTDTQYF | TGTGCCAGCTCACCACCCGGGAACACAGATACGCAGTATTTT
NA | few | TRBJ1-1 | TRBV18 | CASSRLGRGGGKTEAFF | TGTGCCAGCTCACGATTGGGAAGAGGGGGTGGGAAGACTGAAGCTTTCTTT
NA | few | TRBJ2-7 | TRBV30 | CAWRVPGGAGEQYF | TGTGCCTGGAGAGTCCCCGGAGGGGCAGGCGAGCAGTACTTC
NA | NA | TRBJ2-7 | TRBV5-6 | CASSFGTSEYF | TGTGCCAGCAGCTTCGGGACTTCCGAGTACTTC
NA | NA | TRBJ2-7 | TRBV28 | CASSPISPGYEQYF | TGTGCCAGCAGTCCGATAAGTCCGGGGTACGAGCAGTACTTC
TRBD2 | NA | TRBJ2-3 | TRBV4-3 | CASSRDYPRGDTQYF | TGCGCCAGCAGCCGGGACTACCCTCGAGGAGATACGCAGTATTTT
NA | NA | TRBJ2-5 | TRBV2 | CASRPIYVGETQYF | TGTGCCAGCAGGCCTATTTATGTTGGAGAGACCCAGTACTTC
NA | few | TRBJ2-7 | TRBV4-2 | CASSQDRRTYEQYF | TGTGCCAGCAGCCAAGATCGGAGGACCTACGAGCAGTACTTC
TRBD2 | NA | TRBJ2-3 | TRBV5-6 | CASSYGLAGDTQYF | TGTGCCAGCAGCTACGGACTAGCGGGAGATACGCAGTATTTT
NA | few | TRBJ2-1 | TRBV29-1 | CSVEAGKGTNEQFF | TGCAGCGTTGAGGCGGGGAAGGGGACCAATGAGCAGTTCTTC
TRBD1 | NA | TRBJ2-7 | TRBV28 | CASRGFRDRVSEQYF | TGTGCCAGCAGGGGCTTCCGGGACAGGGTGTCCGAGCAGTACTTC
NA | NA | TRBJ2-7 | TRBV28 | CASSTTSYEQYF | TGTGCCAGCAGTACCACTTCCTACGAGCAGTACTTC
NA | NA | TRBJ2-5 | TRBV4-2 | CASSQDPSERETQYF | TGTGCCAGCAGCCAAGACCCCAGCGAGCGAGAGACCCAGTACTTC
NA | few | TRBJ2-3 | TRBV2 | CASSEGGGGTTDTQYF | TGTGCCAGCAGTGAGGGAGGGGGAGGCACCACAGATACGCAGTATTTT
NA | few | TRBJ2-3 | TRBV30 | CAWSVDGRGGTDTQYF | TGTGCCTGGAGTGTAGACGGGAGAGGTGGCACAGATACGCAGTATTTT
TRBD2 | NA | TRBJ2-7 | TRBV4-3 | CASSHPGLATEQYF | TGCGCCAGCAGCCACCCCGGACTAGCGACCGAGCAGTACTTC
NA | few | TRBJ1-5 | TRBV29-1 | CSVEWRENQPQHF | TGCAGCGTTGAATGGAGGGAGAATCAGCCCCAGCATTTT
NA | NA | TRBJ1-5 | TRBV7-9 | CASSLGDNQPQHF | TGTGCCAGCAGCTTGGGAGATAATCAGCCCCAGCATTTT